These T cell receptor beta chains were read from a single sample in a study of T-cell reconstitution after alpha-beta-depleted transplantation in children. TCRdb called the PCR reads again in MiXCR, with one record for every CDR3 protein. The sample has a few thousand distinct CDR3 sequences; about an eighth are singletons. Sequencing used PBMCs, mostly from graft donor cells, obtained 360 days after TCRalphabeta/CD19-depleted stem cell transplant. The source is a patient under 10 years old who had a stem cell transplant for inherited bone marrow failure, so the T cells may come from the graft donor. CDR3s include the opening cysteine and the closing phenylalanine or tryptophan. The order of the fields is D gene, V gene, J gene, clone size, CDR3 protein, CDR3 DNA. D genes are given only for firm matches. Size tells how often a clone was seen, or its class if it is expanded.

-	TRBV5-1	TRBJ1-2	many	CASSLVSNYGYTF	TGCGCCAGCAGCTTGGTCAGCAACTATGGCTACACCTTC
-	TRBV2	TRBJ1-2	once	CASTLGYGYTF	TGTGCCAGCACACTGGGCTATGGCTACACCTTC
-	TRBV10-1	TRBJ2-2	many	CASSPTNTGELFF	TGCGCCAGCAGTCCGACGAACACCGGGGAGCTGTTTTTT
-	TRBV7-2	TRBJ2-2	medium-sized	CASSSRVTGELFF	TGTGCCAGCAGCTCCAGGGTTACCGGGGAGCTGTTTTTT
-	TRBV18	TRBJ2-1	many	CASSYFGQGGNNEQFF	TGTGCCAGCTCATACTTTGGCCAGGGGGGGAACAATGAGCAGTTCTTC
TRBD2	TRBV5-8	TRBJ2-5	many	CASSFGTSSQETQYF	TGTGCCAGCAGCTTTGGGACTAGCAGCCAAGAGACCCAGTACTTC
TRBD2	TRBV30	TRBJ2-3	many	CAWSVLGLAGGSTDTQYF	TGTGCCTGGAGTGTACTGGGACTAGCGGGAGGAAGCACAGATACGCAGTATTTT
-	TRBV4-3	TRBJ2-1	many	CASSQATTGKGNEQFF	TGCGCCAGCAGCCAAGCGACGACCGGGAAAGGGAATGAGCAGTTCTTC
-	TRBV7-2	TRBJ2-3	many	CASSFPSVTDTQYF	TGTGCCAGCAGCTTCCCCTCTGTCACAGATACGCAGTATTTT
-	TRBV6-5	TRBJ1-1	many	CASSPAGLNTEAFF	TGTGCCAGCAGCCCCGCAGGTCTGAACACTGAAGCTTTCTTT
-	TRBV24-1	TRBJ2-3	medium-sized	CATSDPGSGSDTQYF	TGTGCCACCAGTGACCCCGGGAGCGGGTCAGATACGCAGTATTTT
-	TRBV28	TRBJ2-7	many	CASSLADFYEQYF	TGTGCCAGCAGTTTAGCCGATTTTTACGAGCAGTACTTC
-	TRBV12-3/TRBV12-4	TRBJ2-7	many	CASSLGGAWGQYF	TGTGCCAGCAGTCTAGGAGGGGCTTGGGGGCAGTACTTC
-	TRBV4-3	TRBJ2-5	large	CASSQDRAEEETQYF	TGCGCCAGCAGCCAAGATCGGGCAGAAGAAGAGACCCAGTACTTC
-	TRBV7-2	TRBJ2-5	many	CASSSAQETQYF	TGTGCCAGCAGCTCCGCGCAAGAGACCCAGTACTTC
TRBD2	TRBV12-5	TRBJ2-5	many	CASGLVGREETQYF	TGTGCTAGTGGTTTGGTAGGGAGGGAAGAGACCCAGTACTTC
-	TRBV10-1	TRBJ2-3	many	CASQRSGREDTQYF	TGCGCCAGCCAGCGGAGCGGGCGTGAAGATACGCAGTATTTT